The 20 T cell receptor beta chains presented below share a single source sample, sequenced in a study of T cells after yellow fever vaccination. TCRdb used MiXCR to reprocess the 5' RACE reads, holding one entry per CDR3 protein. This table has tens of thousands of distinct CDR3 sequences, about 6.6% appearing once. The sample was CD8+ T cells sorted from PBMCs, taken around 5 days after the first yellow fever vaccination. All receptors derive from a young man who received the YFV17D yellow fever vaccine.

This clonotype was seen only a few times. Here the CDR3 reads CASSPPGVRPLTQYF. In nucleotides, the CDR3 is TGTGCCAGCAGCCCCCCCGGCGTGCGCCCCCTTACGCAGTATTTT. V gene TRBV7-9 combines with J gene TRBJ2-3; no definite D call. The CDR3 length is 15 residues. Looked up from germline, CDR1 is SEHNR and CDR2 is FQNEAQ (reference sequence). Between the trimmed V and J ends, which lost 5 bases and 8 bases, there was a span of 20 bases.

This chain connects TRBV10-3 to TRBJ1-2; 8 bases agree with TRBD1. V dropped 3 bases and J dropped 5; count of bases not matched to a gene: 11. Germline V gives CDR1 ENHRY, CDR2 SYGVKD. The CDR3 totals 16 residues. CDR3 nucleotide sequence: TGTGCCATCAGTGACCTAGGGACAGGAAGGTCTTATGGCTACACCTTC. Amino acids: CAISDLGTGRSYGYTF.

The chain employs TRBV6-5 and TRBJ1-2; TRBD1 matches at 7 bases. Trimming at V came to 0 bases and at J to 4 bases, leaving 8 bases not matched to a gene. The germline V gene encodes CDR1 MNHEY and CDR2 SVGAGI. The CDR3 sequence is 16 residues long. CDR3 in DNA: TGTGCCAGCAGTTACTCGAGCGCGGGACAGATCTATGGCTACACCTTC. Its protein is CASSYSSAGQIYGYTF.

This clonotype has a count of ten or more. The chain combines TRBV6-2 or TRBV6-3 with TRBJ2-7; 9 bases are shared with TRBD1. The germline gives CDR1 MNHEY, CDR2 SVGEGT. The CDR3 runs 15 residues. The V segment lost 4 bases and the J segment 3 bases; nucleotides outside the gene matches: 7. CDR3 coding DNA: TGTGCCAGCAGTTCGGGGACAGGGATGAACTACGAGCAGTACGTC. Its protein is CASSSGTGMNYEQYV.

This clonotype has a handful of counts. The chain recombines TRBV7-9 with TRBJ2-2, with D perhaps being TRBD1 or TRBD2 (5 bases each). Germline V gene data show CDR1 as SEHNR and CDR2 as FQNEAQ (reference sequence). The CDR3 extends over 16 amino acids. Trimming shortened V by 5 bases and J by 1 base, and 14 bases separated the two germline ends. CDR3 amino acids: CASSPPVGENTGELFF. The CDR3, as DNA: TGTGCCAGCAGCCCCCCGGTGGGGGAGAACACCGGGGAGCTGTTTTTT.

This clonotype was found many times. This chain links TRBV5-1 with TRBJ2-1; D possibly matches TRBD1 or TRBD2 (5 bases each). The germline CDR1 and CDR2 sequences are SGHRS and YFSETQ. Trimming shortened V by 6 bases and J by 1 base, and 14 bases separated the two germline ends. The CDR3 is 15 residues long. The CDR3 reads CASTLGETSYNEQFF. CDR3 DNA: TGCGCCAGCACGCTGGGGGAAACGTCCTACAATGAGCAGTTCTTC.

V and J are TRBV5-6 and TRBJ2-5; possibly TRBD2 for D (5 bases). CDR1 is SGHDT and CDR2 is YYEEEE in the germline V gene. The CDR3 consists of 14 residues. V lost 4 bases and J 5 bases, leaving 15 bases between the germline ends. The CDR3 loop is CASSLRESRETQYF. In nucleotides, the CDR3 is TGTGCCAGCAGCCTCCGGGAAAGCCGCGAGACCCAGTACTTC. Full variable domain (outside the CDR3, taken from reference TRBV5-6 and TRBJ2-5): DAGVTQSPTHLIKTRGQQVTLRCSPKSGHDTVSWYQQALGQGPQFIFQYYEEEERQRGNFPDRFSGHQFPNYSSELNVNALLLGDSALYLCASSLRESRETQYFGPGTRLLVL.

The table lists this clonotype with many counts. The chain couples TRBV2 to TRBJ1-1, with unresolved D. CDR1 and CDR2 from the germline V gene are SNHLY and FYNNEI. The CDR3 spans 14 residues. Between the trimmed V and J ends, which lost 5 bases and 1 base, there was a span of 11 bases. CDR3 sequence: CASSTGLTNTEAFF. CDR3 sequence (DNA): TGTGCCAGCAGTACCGGACTCACGAACACTGAAGCTTTCTTT.

This clonotype was seen a handful of times. The chain has TRBV18 and TRBJ2-3, with D maybe TRBD2 (6 bases). The germline CDR1 and CDR2 sequences are KGHSH and LQKENI. The CDR3 runs 15 residues. V gave up 4 bases and J gave up 6 bases, with 17 bases separating them. DNA for the CDR3: TGTGCCAGCTCACTTTTGGGACTTGATGGGGATACGCAGTATTTT. Protein: CASSLLGLDGDTQYF.

This clonotype was seen many times. The chain is built from TRBV12-3 or TRBV12-4 and TRBJ1-2; 9 positions agree with TRBD1. V was pared by 6 bases and J by 5 bases, with 7 bases of the junction left unmatched. The CDR3 runs to 14 residues. The DNA of the CDR3 is TGTGCCAGCAGATTGGGACAGGGCTTTTATGGCTACACCTTC. This translates into CASRLGQGFYGYTF.

This clonotype was observed at least ten times. The CDR3 DNA sequence: TGTGCCAGCAGCATTGACAGGGGGAACACCGGGGAGCTGTTTTTT. Its translation: CASSIDRGNTGELFF. The V and J genes are TRBV5-4 and TRBJ2-2; TRBD1 matches 8 bases. From germline, CDR1 is SGHNT and CDR2 YYREEE (reference sequence). V gave up 4 bases and J gave up 1 base; unmatched junction bases: 3. The CDR3 covers 15 residues.

This clonotype was seen only a few times. The chain carries TRBV4-2 and TRBJ1-1; D is unresolved. Trimming cost V 2 bases and J 2 bases, with 6 bases left between them. Germline assignment: CDR1 LGHNA and CDR2 YNFKEQ. The CDR3 is 13 amino acids. CDR3: CASSQSRNTEAFF. The CDR3 region has the DNA TGTGCCAGCAGCCAATCAAGAAACACTGAAGCTTTCTTT.

This clonotype occurred a few times. The chain links TRBV10-3 to TRBJ1-1; a possible D gene is TRBD1 (6 bases). Germline CDR1 reads ENHRY; CDR2 reads SYGVKD. V was cut by 4 bases and J by 6 bases, with 12 bases left in between. This CDR3 contains 13 residues. CDR3 protein: CAISGPEGAEAFF. The CDR3 nucleotides are TGTGCCATCAGTGGGCCAGAGGGGGCTGAAGCTTTCTTT.

This clonotype was counted many times. The CDR3 DNA reads as TGTGCCAGCAGCTACAACCAGGGGGCCAGGGCCGGGGAGCTGTTTTTT. Protein product: CASSYNQGARAGELFF. The V and J genes are TRBV5-5 and TRBJ2-2; 8 bases align to TRBD1. The J segment lost 6 bases and the V segment lost 3 bases, leaving 10 bases of the junction unmatched. The CDR3 runs to 16 residues. Germline loops: CDR1 SGHKS, CDR2 YYEKEE (reference sequence).

This chain connects TRBV11-2 to TRBJ2-1; 9 positions match TRBD2. The ends lost 1 base at V and 6 bases at J; junction bases unmatched: 4. In germline, CDR1 is SGHAT, CDR2 FQNNGV. This CDR3 has 15 residues. The CDR3 reads CASSLGLAGLNEQFF. CDR3 DNA: TGTGCCAGCAGCTTAGGTCTAGCGGGGCTCAATGAGCAGTTCTTC. Drawing the rest from reference TRBV11-2 and TRBJ2-1, the complete variable domain is EAGVAQSPRYKIIEKRQSVAFWCNPISGHATLYWYQQILGQGPKLLIQFQNNGVVDDSQLPKDRFSAERLKGVDSTLKIQPAKLEDSAVYLCASSLGLAGLNEQFFGPGTRLTVL.

This clonotype was found a few times. This chain links TRBV10-3 with TRBJ2-7, with 14 positions matching TRBD2. This CDR3 contains 16 residues. CDR1 and CDR2 (germline): ENHRY, SYGVKD. J lost 3 bases, V lost 3 bases, and 4 bases had no gene match. CDR3 nucleotides: TGTGCCATCAGTGACCCCGGGACTAGCGGGGGCTACGAGCAGTACGTC. Translating gives CAISDPGTSGGYEQYV.

The genes are TRBV6-2 or TRBV6-3 and TRBJ2-7; 8 bases are a match to TRBD1. V lost 6 bases to trimming and J lost 0 bases; unmatched junction nucleotides: 1. Germline V CDR1 and CDR2: MNHEY, SVGEGT. This CDR3 is built from 13 residues. Here the CDR3 reads CASRGQVSYEQYV. Written as DNA, the CDR3 is TGTGCCAGCAGGGGACAGGTCTCCTACGAGCAGTACGTC.

This clonotype occurred many times. This CDR3 reads CASSLAGWAEAFF. The CDR3 DNA reads TGTGCCAGCAGCTTAGCGGGCTGGGCTGAAGCTTTCTTT. This rearrangement joins TRBV11-2 to TRBJ1-1; D gene unclear. CDR1 is SGHAT and CDR2 is FQNNGV in the germline V gene. Trimming cost V 1 base and J 6 bases, with 9 bases left between them. The CDR3 extends over 13 amino acids.

In its sample, this clonotype was seen a few times. CDR3 nucleotide sequence: TGTGCCAGCAGCCAAGAAGGGGCAGGAGGTGAAAAACTGTTTTTT. It translates to CASSQEGAGGEKLFF. V and J are TRBV3-1 and TRBJ1-4; tentative D call: TRBD1 (5 bases). This CDR3 has 15 residues. Trimming cost V 0 bases and J 7 bases, with 12 bases left between them. Germline CDR1 LGHDT, CDR2 YNNKEL (reference sequence).

Ten or more counts support this clonotype. V gene TRBV7-9 combines with J gene TRBJ2-1, with TRBD1 matching over 8 bases. V shed 7 bases, J shed 2 bases, and the junction held 4 bases outside the gene matches. Germline-derived CDR1 and CDR2 are SEHNR and FQNEAQ (reference sequence). The length of the CDR3 is 14 residues. This chain's CDR3 is CASKRTGPYNEQFF. In DNA, the CDR3 is TGTGCCAGCAAACGGACAGGGCCCTACAATGAGCAGTTCTTC.